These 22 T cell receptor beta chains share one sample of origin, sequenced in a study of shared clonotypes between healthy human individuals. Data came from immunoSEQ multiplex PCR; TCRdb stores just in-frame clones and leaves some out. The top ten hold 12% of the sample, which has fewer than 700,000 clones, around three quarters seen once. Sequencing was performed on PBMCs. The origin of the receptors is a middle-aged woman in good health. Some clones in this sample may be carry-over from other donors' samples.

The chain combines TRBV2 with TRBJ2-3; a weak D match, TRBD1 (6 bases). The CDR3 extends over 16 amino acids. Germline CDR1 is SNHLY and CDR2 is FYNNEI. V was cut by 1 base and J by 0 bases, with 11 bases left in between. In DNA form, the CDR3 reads TGTGCCAGCAGTGAAGGGGGGCGACCCAGCACAGATACGCAGTATTTT. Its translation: CASSEGGRPSTDTQYF. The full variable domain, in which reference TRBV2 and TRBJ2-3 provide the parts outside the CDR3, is EPEVTQTPSHQVTQMGQEVILRCVPISNHLYFYWYRQILGQKVEFLVSFYNNEISEKSEIFDDQFSVERPDGSNFTLKIRSTKLEDSAMYFCASSEGGRPSTDTQYFGPGTRLTVL.

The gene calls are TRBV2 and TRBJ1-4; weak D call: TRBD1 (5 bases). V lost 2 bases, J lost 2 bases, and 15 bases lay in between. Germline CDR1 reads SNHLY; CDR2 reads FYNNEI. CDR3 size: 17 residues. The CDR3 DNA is TGTGCCAGCAGTGAATTGAGGGGATTGGGGACTAATGAAAAACTGTTTTTT. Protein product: CASSELRGLGTNEKLFF.

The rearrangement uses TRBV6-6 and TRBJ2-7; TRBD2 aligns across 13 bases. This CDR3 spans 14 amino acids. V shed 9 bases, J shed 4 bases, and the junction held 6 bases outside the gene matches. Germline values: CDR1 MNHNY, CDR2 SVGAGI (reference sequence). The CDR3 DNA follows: TGTGCCAGTAGGACTAGCGGGAGTAAGTACGAGCAGTACTTC. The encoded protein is CASRTSGSKYEQYF.

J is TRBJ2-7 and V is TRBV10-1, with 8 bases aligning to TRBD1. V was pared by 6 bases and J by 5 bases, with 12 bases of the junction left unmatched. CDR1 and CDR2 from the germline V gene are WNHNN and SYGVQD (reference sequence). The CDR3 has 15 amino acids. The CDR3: CASSATWTGHHEQYF. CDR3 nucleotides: TGCGCCAGCAGCGCAACGTGGACAGGGCACCACGAGCAGTACTTC.

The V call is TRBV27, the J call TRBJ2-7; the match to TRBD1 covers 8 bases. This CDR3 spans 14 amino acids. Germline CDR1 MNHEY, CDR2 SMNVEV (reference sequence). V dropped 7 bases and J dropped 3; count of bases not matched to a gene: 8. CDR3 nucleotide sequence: TGTGCCAGCAATTTTCAGGGGGCTGGCTACGAGCAGTACTTC. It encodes CASNFQGAGYEQYF.

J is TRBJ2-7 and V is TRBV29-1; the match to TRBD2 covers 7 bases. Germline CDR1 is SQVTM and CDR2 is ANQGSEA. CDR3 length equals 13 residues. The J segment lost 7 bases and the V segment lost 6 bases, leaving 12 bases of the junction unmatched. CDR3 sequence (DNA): TGCAGCGTGCTGGGGAGGGCTCTCGGTGAGCAGTACTTC. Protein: CSVLGRALGEQYF.

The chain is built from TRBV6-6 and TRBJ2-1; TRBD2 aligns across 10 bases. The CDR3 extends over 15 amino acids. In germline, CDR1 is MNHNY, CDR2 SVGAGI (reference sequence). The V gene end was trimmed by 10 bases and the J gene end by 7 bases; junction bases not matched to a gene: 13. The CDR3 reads CATGGAGGFINEQFF. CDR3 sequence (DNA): TGTGCCACCGGTGGAGCGGGAGGGTTTATAAATGAGCAGTTCTTC.

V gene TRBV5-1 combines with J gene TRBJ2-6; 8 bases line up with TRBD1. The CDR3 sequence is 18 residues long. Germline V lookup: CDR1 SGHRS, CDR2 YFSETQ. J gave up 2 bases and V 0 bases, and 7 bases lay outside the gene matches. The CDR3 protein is CASSLDPGGLTGANVLTF. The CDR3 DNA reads TGCGCCAGCAGCTTGGACCCAGGGGGCTTAACTGGGGCCAACGTCCTGACTTTC. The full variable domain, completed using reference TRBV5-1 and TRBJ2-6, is KAGVTQTPRYLIKTRGQQVTLSCSPISGHRSVSWYQQTPGQGLQFLFEYFSETQRNKGNFPGRFSGRQFSNSRSEMNVSTLELGDSALYLCASSLDPGGLTGANVLTFGAGSRLTVL.

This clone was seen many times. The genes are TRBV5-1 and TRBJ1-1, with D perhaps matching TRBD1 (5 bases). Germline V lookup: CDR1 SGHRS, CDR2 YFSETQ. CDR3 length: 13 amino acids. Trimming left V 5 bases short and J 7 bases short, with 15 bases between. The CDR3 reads CASSPLLQGEAFF. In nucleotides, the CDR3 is TGCGCCAGCAGTCCCCTACTCCAGGGTGAAGCTTTCTTT.

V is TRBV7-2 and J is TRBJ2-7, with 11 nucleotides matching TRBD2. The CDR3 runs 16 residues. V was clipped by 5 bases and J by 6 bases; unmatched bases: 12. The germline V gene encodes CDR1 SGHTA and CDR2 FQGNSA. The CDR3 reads CASSPVGTSGGVEQYF. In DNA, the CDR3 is TGTGCCAGCAGCCCGGTTGGGACTAGCGGAGGAGTCGAGCAGTACTTC.

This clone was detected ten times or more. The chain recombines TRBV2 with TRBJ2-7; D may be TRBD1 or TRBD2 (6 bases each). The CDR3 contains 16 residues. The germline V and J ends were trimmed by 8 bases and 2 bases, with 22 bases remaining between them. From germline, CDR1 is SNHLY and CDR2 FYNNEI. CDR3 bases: TGTGCCAGCGGCCAGGACGGGGGTAGGGGGGCCTACGAGCAGTACTTC. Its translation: CASGQDGGRGAYEQYF.

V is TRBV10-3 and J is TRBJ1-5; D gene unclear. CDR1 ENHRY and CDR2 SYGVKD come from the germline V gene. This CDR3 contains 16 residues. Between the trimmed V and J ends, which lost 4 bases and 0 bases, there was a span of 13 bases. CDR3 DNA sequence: TGTGCCATCAGTGGTGGGAGTCCGTATAGCAATCAGCCCCAGCATTTT. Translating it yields CAISGGSPYSNQPQHF.

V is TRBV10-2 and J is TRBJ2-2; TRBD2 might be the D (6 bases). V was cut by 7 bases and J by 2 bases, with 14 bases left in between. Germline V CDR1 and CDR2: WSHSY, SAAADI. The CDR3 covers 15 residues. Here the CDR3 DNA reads TGCGCCAGCACCACACTAGCCCTAAACACCGGGGAGCTGTTTTTT. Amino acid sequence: CASTTLALNTGELFF.

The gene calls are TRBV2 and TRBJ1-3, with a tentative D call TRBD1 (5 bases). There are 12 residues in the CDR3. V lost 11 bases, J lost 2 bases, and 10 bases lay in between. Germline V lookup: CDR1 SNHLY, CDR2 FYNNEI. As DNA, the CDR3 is TGTGCCTTTTTAGGGGCTGGAAACACCATATATTTT. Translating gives CAFLGAGNTIYF.

The CDR3 loop reads CASSLGAGSYNEQFF. The CDR3 DNA is TGTGCCAGCAGCCTTGGTGCGGGATCCTACAATGAGCAGTTCTTC. The chain recombines TRBV9 with TRBJ2-1; a possible D gene is TRBD2 (6 bases). CDR1 is SGDLS, CDR2 YYNGEE, per germline. Trimming shortened V by 4 bases and J by 1 base, and 12 bases separated the two germline ends. The CDR3 is made up of 15 amino acids. Combining the CDR3 with reference TRBV9 and TRBJ2-1 gives the whole variable domain DSGVTQTPKHLITATGQRVTLRCSPRSGDLSVYWYQQSLDQGLQFLIQYYNGEERAKGNILERFSAQQFPDLHSELNLSSLELGDSALYFCASSLGAGSYNEQFFGPGTRLTVL.

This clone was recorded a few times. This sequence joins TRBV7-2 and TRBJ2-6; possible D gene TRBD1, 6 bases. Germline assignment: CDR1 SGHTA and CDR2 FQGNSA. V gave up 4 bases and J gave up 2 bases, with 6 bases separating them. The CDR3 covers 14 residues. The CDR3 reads CASSSGAGANVLTF. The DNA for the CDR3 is TGTGCCAGCAGCTCAGGGGCTGGGGCCAACGTCCTGACTTTC.

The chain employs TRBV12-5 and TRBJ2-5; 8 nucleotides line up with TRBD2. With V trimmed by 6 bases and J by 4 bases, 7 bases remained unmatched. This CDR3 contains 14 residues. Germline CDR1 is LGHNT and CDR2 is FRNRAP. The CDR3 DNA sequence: TGTGCTAGTGGCCTGGGACTAGGTCGAGAGACCCAGTACTTC. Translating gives CASGLGLGRETQYF.

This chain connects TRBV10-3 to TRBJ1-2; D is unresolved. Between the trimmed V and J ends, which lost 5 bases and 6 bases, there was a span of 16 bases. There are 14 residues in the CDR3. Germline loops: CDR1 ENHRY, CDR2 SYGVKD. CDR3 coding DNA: TGTGCCATCAGTAGCCGGACGGCGGGCGATGGCTACACCTTC. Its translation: CAISSRTAGDGYTF.

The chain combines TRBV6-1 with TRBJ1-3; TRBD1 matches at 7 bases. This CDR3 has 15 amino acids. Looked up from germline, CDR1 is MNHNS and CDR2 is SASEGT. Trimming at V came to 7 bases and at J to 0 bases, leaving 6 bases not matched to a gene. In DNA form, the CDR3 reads TGTGCCAGCATCATGACAGGGAGCTCTGGAAACACCATATATTTT. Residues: CASIMTGSSGNTIYF.

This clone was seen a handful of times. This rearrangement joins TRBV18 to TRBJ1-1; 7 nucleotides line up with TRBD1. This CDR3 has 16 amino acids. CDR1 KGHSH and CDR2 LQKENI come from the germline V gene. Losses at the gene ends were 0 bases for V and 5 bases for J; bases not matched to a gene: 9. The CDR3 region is CASSPPATGDMTEAFF. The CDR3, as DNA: TGTGCCAGCTCACCACCGGCCACAGGGGATATGACTGAAGCTTTCTTT.

The CDR3: CSVGGGWDNQPQHF. CDR3 DNA sequence: TGCAGCGTTGGGGGAGGTTGGGACAATCAGCCCCAGCATTTT. This chain connects TRBV29-1 to TRBJ1-5, with no clear D. Trimming cost V 4 bases and J 3 bases, with 13 bases left between them. The CDR3 runs to 14 residues. CDR1 is SQVTM and CDR2 is ANQGSEA in the germline V gene.

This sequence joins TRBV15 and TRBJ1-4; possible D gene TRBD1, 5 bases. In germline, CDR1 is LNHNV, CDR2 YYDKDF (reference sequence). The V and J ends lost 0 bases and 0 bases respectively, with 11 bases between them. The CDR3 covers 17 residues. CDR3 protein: CATSRDDSEATNEKLFF. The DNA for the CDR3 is TGTGCCACCAGCAGAGATGACAGTGAGGCAACTAATGAAAAACTGTTTTTT.